This TCR beta chain is drawn from a study of blood T cells in healthy people across ages (dated by TCRdb to between 2014 and 2017). For the study in its entirety: In model experiments, template switching captured about one uniquely barcoded TCR beta cDNA molecule for every two T cells. The donors were divided into four age groups: young (average approximately 15 years), middle-aged (about 39), aged (about 61) and long-lived (82). Donors of different ages were randomly distributed across sequencing lanes to avoid experimental bias. Using the same blood draw, the study looked at two additional independent replicas of 1 million unique cDNA reads for two donors, one aged 18 to 30 and the other aged 80 or older. Age-related changes in TCR beta repertoire diversity were measured in the study by deep sequencing normalized with unique cDNA molecular identifiers. What the work shows at the level of the full study, not this receptor alone: Conclusive comparison of naive and antigen-experienced compartments was prevented by the profiling of bulk unsorted PBMCs. Compared with the aged group, more naive CD4+ T cells, fewer expanded clones and increased TCR diversity were shown by the long-lived group, suggesting age selection. Observed TCR beta diversity correlated strongly with the percentage of naive T cells measured by flow cytometry. Because donor CMV infection status was unknown, age-related changes in expanded clonotypes were potentially confounded. Total diversity estimates from one million sequenced T cells were considered lower bounds and underestimates. As age increased, observed TCR beta diversity per million T cells dropped in a roughly linear way, and a significant reduction was already evident by age approximately 40.

Worth noting for this clonotype: Its antigen remains undetermined. Base qualities are missing; no much larger clone stands one base away.

CDR3 length: 17 amino acids, cysteine to phenylalanine. The entry retains the CDR3 DNA only, 51 bases that are in frame from base 1. Via the germline V gene, CDR1 is SQVTM and CDR2 ANQGSEA. V was cut back by 0 bases and J by 0 bases, leaving a gap of 17 bases between them. Systemically healthy Caucasian individuals from Russia, approximately 39 in total and aged about 6 to 95 years, were included as donors. Ten milliliters of peripheral blood were drawn from each donor into EDTA-treated Vacutainer tubes. PBMCs were isolated by Ficoll-Paque density-gradient centrifugation, with at least 7 million obtained per sample. Total RNA, at least 5 micrograms per sample, was extracted from PBMCs with Trizol reagent. For every donor, an aliquot of PBMCs went through flow cytometry to measure the percentages of naive CD45RAhigh/CD27high T cells. The receptor library was made with 5' RACE. The reads were generated on an Illumina HiSeq 2500. A second PCR of roughly 7 to 11 cycles was performed with a sample-barcoded 5' primer and a J-beta primer mix. A unique molecular identifier was introduced onto each TCR beta cDNA molecule by a template-switch 5' adaptor carrying 12 random nucleotides. At least 3 million CDR3-containing paired-end reads were obtained from each sample. First-strand cDNA synthesis was performed from all RNA using the Mint cDNA synthesis kit, with priming by a TRBC-specific oligonucleotide. All cDNA was treated with uracil-DNA glycosylase and then went through a first 18-cycle PCR with the universal primers M1SS and BC2_uni_R. The published analysis was carried out like this. Each sample was normalized by randomly selecting 1 million high-quality reads, each carrying a distinct molecular identifier. Reads with shared molecular identifiers were discarded instead of being binned into consensus sequences. CDR3 identification, clonotype clustering and error correction used MiTCR with a Q25 quality threshold and the strictest error-elimination algorithm. A nonparametric unseen species model with Euler transformation was used to estimate a lower bound on total TCR beta diversity. TCRdb applied fastp at Q25 and MiXCR to the public reads, then kept only in-frame beta chains. Rows matching on CDR3 protein sequence are summarized as one entry with the most common DNA and genes. The authors' filters were not applied to this entry. Recorded for this sample are 780,000 or so distinct CDR3 sequences; approximately 60% of them occurred a single time. Around 25% of the sample belongs to the ten largest clones.

The TCR originated in a man aged 35 to 55 in good health. The rearranged segments are TRBV29-1 and TRBJ1-2; D gene: possibly TRBD1, on 6 matching bases. Sequencing was done on a sample of blood. The DNA sequence is given as TGCAGCGTTGAAGAAGAACAGGGCACAAAAGCTAACTATGGCTACACCTTC. It is translated as CSVEEEQGTKANYGYTF.